Each of the 16 T cell receptor beta chains below was sequenced from the same sample in a study of T-cell reconstitution after alpha-beta-depleted transplantation in children. During its preparation, the TCRbeta library received unique molecular identifiers. TCRdb re-called the PCR reads with MiXCR, one entry per CDR3 protein. The data show about 500,000 distinct CDR3 sequences, about an eighth seen once. The starting material was PBMCs, mostly from graft donor cells, obtained 180 days after TCRalphabeta/CD19-depleted stem cell transplant. Receptors were obtained from a female patient aged 2-9 years who had a stem cell transplant for aplastic anemia, so the T cells may come from the graft donor.

The gene calls are TRBV20-1 and TRBJ1-5; the match to TRBD1 covers 12 bases. V shed 4 bases, J shed 6 bases, and the junction held 10 bases outside the gene matches. The CDR3 is 16 amino acids. CDR1 and CDR2 from the germline V gene are DFQATT and SNEGSKA (reference sequence). The CDR3 loop is CSANLKGTGGGQPQHF. In DNA form, the CDR3 reads TGCAGTGCTAACCTCAAAGGGACAGGGGGCGGTCAGCCCCAGCATTTT.

This rearrangement joins TRBV10-3 to TRBJ1-5; 7 bases match TRBD1. The CDR3 length is 17 residues. Germline CDR1 reads ENHRY; CDR2 reads SYGVKD. V lost 5 bases to trimming and J lost 0 bases; unmatched junction nucleotides: 10. The chain's CDR3 is CAISPSGQVPSNQPQHF. The CDR3 region has the DNA TGTGCCATCAGTCCTTCAGGACAGGTTCCTAGCAATCAGCCCCAGCATTTT.

This clonotype was detected a few times. This sequence joins TRBV3-1 and TRBJ2-1, with TRBD2 matching 9 bases. The CDR3 covers 17 residues. Trimming removed 3 bases from V and 8 bases from J; junction bases left unmatched: 14. Germline assignment: CDR1 LGHDT and CDR2 YNNKEL (reference sequence). Written as DNA, the CDR3 is TGTGCCAGCAGCCAGACCCTAGCGGGAACCAGCATGGATGAGCAGTTCTTC. Translated: CASSQTLAGTSMDEQFF.

V gene TRBV7-2 combines with J gene TRBJ1-5, with D possibly being TRBD1 (5 bases). V was trimmed by 2 bases and J by 0 bases, leaving 8 bases between them. CDR1 and CDR2 (germline): SGHTA, FQGNSA. CDR3 length: 15 residues. The DNA for the CDR3 is TGTGCCAGCAGCTTAAAGGGACCTAGCAATCAGCCCCAGCATTTT. This gives the protein CASSLKGPSNQPQHF.

This clonotype occurred many times. The gene calls are TRBV9 and TRBJ2-7; D not certain. The V end was cut by 3 bases, the J end by 4 bases, with 20 bases between. Germline-derived CDR1 and CDR2 are SGDLS and YYNGEE. CDR3 length: 16 residues. CDR3 DNA: TGTGCCAGCAGCGCAATTCAGGACGCCCGGCGGTACGAGCAGTACTTC. Protein product: CASSAIQDARRYEQYF.

This clonotype was seen more than once but under ten times. The rearrangement uses TRBV29-1 and TRBJ1-2, with 11 bases that match TRBD1. V lost 7 bases to trimming and J lost 8 bases; unmatched junction nucleotides: 6. CDR1 is SQVTM, CDR2 ANQGSEA, per germline. CDR3 length equals 12 residues. The CDR3 sequence: CSAGQGALGYTF. In DNA form, the CDR3 reads TGCAGCGCCGGACAGGGGGCGCTGGGCTACACCTTC.

A few counts support this clonotype. The chain combines TRBV28 with TRBJ2-4; D remains ambiguous. The V and J ends lost 3 bases and 0 bases respectively, with 15 bases between them. Germline CDR1 and CDR2: MDHEN and SYDVKM. CDR3 size: 17 residues. The CDR3 DNA is TGTGCCAGCAGTTTGGGCACGGGCAACGTAGCCAAAAACATTCAGTACTTC. Translated: CASSLGTGNVAKNIQYF.

This clonotype was seen once. The V gene is TRBV10-3, the J gene TRBJ1-3; TRBD1 agrees at 8 bases. Per germline, CDR1 ENHRY and CDR2 SYGVKD. The CDR3 length is 17 residues. V was clipped by 5 bases and J by 0 bases; unmatched bases: 9. In DNA, the CDR3 is TGTGCCATCAGTCCTACCAGGGGGCCCGACTCTGGAAACACCATATATTTT. Protein product: CAISPTRGPDSGNTIYF.

The chain uses TRBV6-2 or TRBV6-3 and TRBJ1-5; the match to TRBD1 covers 10 bases. J lost 7 bases, V lost 6 bases, and 12 bases had no gene match. Germline CDR1 and CDR2: MNHEY and SVGEGT. CDR3 length: 16 residues. For the CDR3, the DNA is TGTGCCAGCAGCCCCGGGACAGGGGATGTCGGGCAGCCCCAGCATTTT. This translates into CASSPGTGDVGQPQHF.

A few counts support this clonotype. The CDR3 is CASSYIGGWSNQPQHF. CDR3 nucleotide sequence: TGTGCCAGCAGTTACATTGGTGGCTGGAGCAATCAGCCCCAGCATTTT. The genes are TRBV6-2 or TRBV6-3 and TRBJ1-5; D is unresolved. CDR1 and CDR2 (germline): MNHEY, SVGEGT. V lost 2 bases, J lost 1 base, and 12 bases lay in between. This CDR3 contains 16 residues.

This clonotype was picked up many times. The V and J genes are TRBV27 and TRBJ2-7; D is ambiguous. The CDR3 extends over 14 amino acids. Germline lookup yields CDR1 MNHEY and CDR2 SMNVEV (reference sequence). Trimming took 5 bases from V and 2 from J, leaving 13 bases between them. CDR3 amino acids: CASSAYSTPYEQYV. For the CDR3, the DNA is TGTGCCAGCAGTGCGTACAGCACTCCCTACGAGCAGTACGTC.

The table lists this clonotype with a few counts. V is TRBV9 and J is TRBJ2-5; 8 nucleotides match TRBD1. CDR3 length: 13 residues. V was pared by 7 bases and J by 4 bases, with 6 bases of the junction left unmatched. Germline lookup yields CDR1 SGDLS and CDR2 YYNGEE. For the CDR3, the DNA is TGTGCCAGCGCTGGGGGGACAGGAGAGACCCAGTACTTC. This translates into CASAGGTGETQYF.

V gene TRBV10-3 combines with J gene TRBJ2-2; the match to TRBD2 covers 13 bases. Unmatched junction bases numbered 5, after V lost 4 bases and J lost 0 bases. From germline, CDR1 is ENHRY and CDR2 SYGVKD. The CDR3 spans 18 residues. CDR3 residues: CAISGRLAGGSNTGELFF. In DNA, the CDR3 is TGTGCCATCAGTGGACGACTAGCGGGAGGTTCGAACACCGGGGAGCTGTTTTTT.

In this sample, this clonotype turned up a few times. The chain uses TRBV7-2 and TRBJ1-2; TRBD1 matches 11 bases. This CDR3 region has 14 residues. Germline trimming cut 3 bases from V and 6 bases from J; bases unmatched to any gene: 3. The V gene's germline CDR1 is SGHTA and CDR2 FQGNSA. For the CDR3, the DNA is TGTGCCAGCAGCTTGCCGGACAGGGGGCATGGCTACACCTTC. Translating it yields CASSLPDRGHGYTF.

This clonotype was counted ten times or more. J is TRBJ2-3 and V is TRBV12-3 or TRBV12-4; D is uncertain. V was shortened by 7 bases and J by 2 bases, with 19 bases between the two germline ends. The CDR3 has 16 residues. The CDR3 coding sequence is TGTGCCAGCATCCTAACTCGGCAGGAGATCACAGATACGCAGTATTTT. Translation: CASILTRQEITDTQYF.

This rearrangement joins TRBV29-1 to TRBJ2-1; D is possibly TRBD2 (6 bases). Trimming removed 7 bases from V and 8 bases from J, with 18 bases in between. Germline V gives CDR1 SQVTM, CDR2 ANQGSEA. The length of the CDR3 is 13 residues. The CDR3, as DNA: TGCAGCGCCGCTCGCGGACTATACGATGAGCAGTTCTTC. The encoded protein is CSAARGLYDEQFF.